The rows below give T cell receptor beta chains drawn from one sample of a study of blood T cell repertoires in COVID-19. Generated by immunoSEQ multiplex PCR, the TCRdb table keeps only in-frame clones and is missing some. The table has roughly 360,000 clones, more than 75% seen once. The sample was PBMCs or T cells enriched from blood (not recorded which). Receptors originate from a woman aged 30 to 39 with acute COVID-19. Both conserved end residues are trimmed from each CDR3. Each record gives: V gene, J gene, CDR3 protein.

>TRBV12-3/TRBV12-4|TRBJ1-4
ASSTTNEKLF
>TRBV7-3|TRBJ1-2
ASSPKQGYDGYT
>TRBV5-1|TRBJ1-1
ASSLATNTEAF
>TRBV5-1|TRBJ2-5
ASSFMQRGEETQY
>TRBV19|TRBJ2-1
ASSTASDRGRNEQF
>TRBV30|TRBJ1-3
AWTQRRASGNTIY
>TRBV9|TRBJ1-3
ASSVEASSSGNTIY
>TRBV4-1|TRBJ1-5
ASSHGTLNSNQPQH
>TRBV5-1|TRBJ2-1
ASSLPFGTALF
>TRBV19|TRBJ1-6
ASSIPGQGNSPLH
>TRBV5-1|TRBJ1-4
ASSGRGALNEKLF
>TRBV2|TRBJ1-2
ASRWRGLDYGYT
>TRBV2|TRBJ1-5
ASSGARGDAAVNQPQH
>TRBV6-5|TRBJ1-2
ASRGTGLYYGYT
>TRBV5-1|TRBJ2-5
ASSLISGLGGQQETQY
>TRBV11-2|TRBJ2-1
ASSLAYPGPWGGEQF
>TRBV2|TRBJ1-5
ASSGTGPQPQH
>TRBV13|TRBJ1-3
ASSLGGTGNTIY
>TRBV10-2|TRBJ1-4
ASSESGGGFGGPRRFKKLF
>TRBV10-3|TRBJ1-2
AISERQENGYT
>TRBV7-8|TRBJ1-6
ASSPGQGGKQPLH
>TRBV6-1|TRBJ2-1
ASSEGRLADLSNEQF